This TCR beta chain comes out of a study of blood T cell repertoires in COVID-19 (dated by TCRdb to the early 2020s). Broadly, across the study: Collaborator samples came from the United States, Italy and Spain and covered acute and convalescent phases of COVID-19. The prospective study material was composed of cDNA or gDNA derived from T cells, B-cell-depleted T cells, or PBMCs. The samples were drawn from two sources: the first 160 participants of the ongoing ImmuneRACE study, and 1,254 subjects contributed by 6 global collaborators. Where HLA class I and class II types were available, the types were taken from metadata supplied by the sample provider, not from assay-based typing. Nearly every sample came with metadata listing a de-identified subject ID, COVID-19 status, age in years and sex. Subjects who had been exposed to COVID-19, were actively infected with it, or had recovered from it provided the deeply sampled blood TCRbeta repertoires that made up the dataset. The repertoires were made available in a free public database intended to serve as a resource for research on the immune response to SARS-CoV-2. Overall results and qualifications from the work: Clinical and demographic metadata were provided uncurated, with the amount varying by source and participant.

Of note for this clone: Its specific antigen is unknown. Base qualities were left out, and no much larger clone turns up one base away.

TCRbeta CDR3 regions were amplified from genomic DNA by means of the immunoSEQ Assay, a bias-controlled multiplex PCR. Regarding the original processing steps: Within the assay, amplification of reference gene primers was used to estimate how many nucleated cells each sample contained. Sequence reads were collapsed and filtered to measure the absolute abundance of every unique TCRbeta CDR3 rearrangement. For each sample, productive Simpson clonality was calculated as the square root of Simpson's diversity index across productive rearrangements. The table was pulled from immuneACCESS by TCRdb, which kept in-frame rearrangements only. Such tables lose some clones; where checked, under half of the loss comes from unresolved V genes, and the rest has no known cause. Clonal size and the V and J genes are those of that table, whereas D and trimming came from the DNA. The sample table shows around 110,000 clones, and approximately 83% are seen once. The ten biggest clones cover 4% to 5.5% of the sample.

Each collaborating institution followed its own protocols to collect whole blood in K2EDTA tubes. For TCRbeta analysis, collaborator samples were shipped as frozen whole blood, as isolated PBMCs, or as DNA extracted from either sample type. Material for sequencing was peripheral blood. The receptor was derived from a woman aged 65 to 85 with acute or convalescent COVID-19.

The DNA is TGTGCCAGCAGCGTAGTGGCTAGCCCCTACAATGAGCAGTTCTTC. The translation is CASSVVASPYNEQFF. The chain is made from TRBV9 and TRBJ2-1, with a weak D call of TRBD2 (5 bases match). From cysteine to phenylalanine, the CDR3 is 15 amino acids long. Only the CDR3 portion is preserved as DNA: 45 bases, with reading frame beginning at the first base. V lost 0 bases and J lost 2 bases; the stretch between them is 9 bases long. According to the germline V gene, CDR1 reads SGDLS and CDR2 reads YYNGEE.